This T cell receptor (beta chain) was documented in a study of T cells in Graves' hyperthyroidism and ophthalmopathy. Regarding the study as a whole: Ophthalmopathy got predicted by the model a median about 6.7 months before its onset. Most thyroid clonotypes expanded above 0.001 were also detected in blood.

V was clipped by 1 base and J by 5 bases, with 16 bases between them. The germline V gene has CDR1 SGHAT and CDR2 FQNNGV. There are 16 residues in the CDR3. This clonotype was seen ten or more times. Its specificity is not known. Amplified TCR beta CDR3 regions derived from RNA transcripts. Primed by the HTBI set, a first-round RT-PCR was run on the TCR CDR3. TCRdb processed the multiplex PCR reads anew with MiXCR; each CDR3 protein has one entry. The sample lists tens of thousands of distinct CDR3 sequences, around 48% occurring once. The specimen was blood. The gene calls are TRBV11-2 and TRBJ2-3; possibly TRBD1 for D (5 bases). This sequence was found in a woman aged 45-60 years with Graves' hyperthyroidism that later progressed to Graves' ophthalmopathy. The CDR3 DNA reads as TGTGCCAGCAGCTTAGTAGGCAGGGTTTTAGGAGATACGCAGTATTTT. Its protein product is CASSLVGRVLGDTQYF.